Listed below are T cell receptor beta chains from one sample, sequenced in a study of shared clonotypes between healthy human individuals. Only in-frame clones appear in the TCRdb table, and some are missing; sequencing was by immunoSEQ multiplex PCR. The sample yields 2 million to 2.5 million clones, roughly 93% seen once. Sequenced sample: naive CD4+ T cells from PBMCs. These TCRs come from a young man in good health. Some clones in this sample may be carry-over from other donors' samples. CDR3s leave out the opening cysteine and the closing phenylalanine or tryptophan. Size values are once, few and many counts, or a class for expanded clones, and some rows have none.

ASSPTSGGRYEQY	TRBJ2-7	TRBV18	-
ASSLGYGIDQPQH	TRBJ1-5	TRBV5-1	-
ASSLLPLQGPAEQY	TRBJ2-7	TRBV28	-
ASSLTGGSNQPQH	TRBJ1-5	TRBV28	-
ASSVGGTQETQY	TRBJ2-5	TRBV9	-
ASRRAGELAGARSYEQY	TRBJ2-7	TRBV27	-
ASSVDYLYGYT	TRBJ1-2	TRBV25-1	few
ASRSEGLNYGYT	TRBJ1-2	TRBV5-1	-
ASSVTQGYEQY	TRBJ2-7	TRBV6-1	-
ASSVGQGWLKDEQY	TRBJ2-7	TRBV9	-
ASSKWGGNQIQETQY	TRBJ2-5	TRBV27	-
ASSPSVLYGYT	TRBJ1-2	TRBV18	-
ASSPLGGVQPQH	TRBJ1-5	TRBV5-1	-
ASRGETYEQY	TRBJ2-7	TRBV2	few
ASSQGYGRAARAETQY	TRBJ2-5	TRBV4-1	-
ASSQDKREGLAKNIQY	TRBJ2-4	TRBV4-2	-
ASSPRRLAWDVSDTQY	TRBJ2-3	TRBV18	-
ASSQAAQVGGETQY	TRBJ2-5	TRBV11-2	-
ASSFRDREKLF	TRBJ1-4	TRBV7-9	-
ASSSGLLTGELF	TRBJ2-2	TRBV28	-
ASSYWARGEDYEQY	TRBJ2-7	TRBV6-6	-
ASSLGFGDRENEQY	TRBJ2-7	TRBV5-1	-
ASSGGRRPASSYNEQF	TRBJ2-1	TRBV9	-